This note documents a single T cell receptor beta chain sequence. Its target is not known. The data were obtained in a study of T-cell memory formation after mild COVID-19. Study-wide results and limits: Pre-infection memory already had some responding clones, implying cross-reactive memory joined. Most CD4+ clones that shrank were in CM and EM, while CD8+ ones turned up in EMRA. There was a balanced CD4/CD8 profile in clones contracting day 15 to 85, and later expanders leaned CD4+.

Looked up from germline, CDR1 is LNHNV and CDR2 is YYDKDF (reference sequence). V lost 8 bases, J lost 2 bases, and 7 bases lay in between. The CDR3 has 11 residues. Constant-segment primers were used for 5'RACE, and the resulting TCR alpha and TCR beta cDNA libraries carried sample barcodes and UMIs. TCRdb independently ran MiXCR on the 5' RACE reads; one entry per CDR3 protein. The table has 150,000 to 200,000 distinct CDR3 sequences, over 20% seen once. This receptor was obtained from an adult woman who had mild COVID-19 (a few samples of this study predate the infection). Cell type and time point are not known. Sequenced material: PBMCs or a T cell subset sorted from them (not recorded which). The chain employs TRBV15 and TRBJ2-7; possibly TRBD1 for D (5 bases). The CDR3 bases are TGTGCCACCGCGACAGCCTACGAGCAGTACTTC. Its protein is CATATAYEQYF.